The 32 T cell receptor beta chains below come from one sample, sequenced in a study of beta chain features in type 1 diabetes. The sequenced template was cDNA made from the entire isolated RNA. Clones were sequenced by immunoSEQ multiplex PCR, and TCRdb holds only the in-frame ones, with some missing. The sample has 900,000 or so clones, about 17% seen once; the top ten hold around 0.02%. Input material: naive CD4+ T cells from blood. The source of these receptors is a woman aged 18-29 years in good health.

This chain joins TRBV9 and TRBJ1-1; 8 positions match TRBD1. The CDR3 is 15 amino acids. CDR1 SGDLS and CDR2 YYNGEE come from the germline V gene. After removal of 3 bases from V and 5 bases from J, the junction contained 9 bases not matched to a gene. The CDR3: CASSAKQGGYTEAFF. For the CDR3, the DNA is TGTGCCAGCAGCGCAAAACAGGGGGGGTATACTGAAGCTTTCTTT.

This chain links TRBV2 with TRBJ2-7; TRBD2 aligns across 7 bases. Trimming took 4 bases from V and 2 from J; bases not matched to a gene: 2. Germline V gives CDR1 SNHLY, CDR2 FYNNEI. This CDR3 is built from 13 residues. In nucleotides, the CDR3 is TGTGCCAGCAGTGGGGGGGGTCCCTACGAGCAGTACTTC. It codes for CASSGGGPYEQYF. Variable domain in full (rest from reference TRBV2 and TRBJ2-7): EPEVTQTPSHQVTQMGQEVILRCVPISNHLYFYWYRQILGQKVEFLVSFYNNEISEKSEIFDDQFSVERPDGSNFTLKIRSTKLEDSAMYFCASSGGGPYEQYFGPGTRLTVT.

This clone was picked up a small number of times. The chain combines TRBV5-1 with TRBJ1-5; 8 bases align to TRBD1. The CDR3 sequence is 17 residues long. V dropped 0 bases and J dropped 3; count of bases not matched to a gene: 8. Germline V gives CDR1 SGHRS, CDR2 YFSETQ. The CDR3 reads CASSLADGQGFNQPQHF. DNA for the CDR3: TGCGCCAGCAGCTTGGCCGACGGACAGGGTTTCAATCAGCCCCAGCATTTT.

V gene TRBV28 combines with J gene TRBJ2-7, with TRBD1 as a possible D gene (6 bases). V was cut by 6 bases and J by 0 bases, with 18 bases left in between. CDR1 and CDR2 (germline): MDHEN, SYDVKM. This CDR3 is built from 16 residues. CDR3 bases: TGTGCCAGCAGCCGCCCGGACAGCGGTAGCTCCTACGAGCAGTACTTC. This encodes CASSRPDSGSSYEQYF.

The chain links TRBV25-1 to TRBJ1-5, with 8 nucleotides matching TRBD1. J gave up 1 base and V 2 bases, and 1 base lay outside the gene matches. Germline values: CDR1 MGHDK, CDR2 SYGVNS. The CDR3 has 15 amino acids. CDR3 in DNA: TGTGCCAGCAGTGAACAGGGGGCAAGCAATCAGCCCCAGCATTTT. Translating it yields CASSEQGASNQPQHF.

This clone was observed a handful of times. The chain uses TRBV10-3 and TRBJ1-4, with 8 positions matching TRBD1. CDR3 length: 16 amino acids. CDR1 ENHRY and CDR2 SYGVKD come from the germline V gene. Trimming removed 0 bases from V and 3 bases from J; junction bases left unmatched: 3. In DNA form, the CDR3 reads TGTGCCATCAGTGAGTCGCAGGGGGCGGCTAATGAAAAACTGTTTTTT. It specifies CAISESQGAANEKLFF.

The chain carries TRBV4-3 and TRBJ2-1; 7 bases map to TRBD2. V shed 1 base, J shed 12 bases, and the junction held 15 bases outside the gene matches. This CDR3 has 16 residues. Germline V lookup: CDR1 LGHNA, CDR2 YSLEER. CDR3 DNA: TGCGCCAGCAGCCAAGTGACTAGCTCCTTTCCTTCTGGGCAGTTCTTC. Translated: CASSQVTSSFPSGQFF.

The chain combines TRBV18 with TRBJ1-2; D unclear. The V and J ends lost 0 bases and 12 bases respectively, with 20 bases between them. Germline loops: CDR1 KGHSH, CDR2 LQKENI. This CDR3 has 15 amino acids. CDR3 protein: CASSPPARAVVKDTF. DNA of the CDR3: TGTGCCAGCTCACCACCGGCACGGGCCGTTGTTAAGGACACCTTC. The whole variable domain, remainder taken from reference TRBV18 and TRBJ1-2, is NAGVMQNPRHLVRRRGQEARLRCSPMKGHSHVYWYRQLPEEGLKFMVYLQKENIIDESGMPKERFSAEFPKEGPSILRIQQVVRGDSAAYFCASSPPARAVVKDTFGSGTRLTVV.

This clone has a handful of counts. The genes are TRBV4-2 and TRBJ1-2; D is unresolved. V lost 1 base and J lost 6, with 12 bases in between. CDR1 and CDR2 from the germline V gene are LGHNA and YNFKEQ. This CDR3 is 14 amino acids long. Here the CDR3 DNA reads TGTGCCAGCAGCCAAGTTGCAGAACGGCATGGCTACACCTTC. Residues: CASSQVAERHGYTF.

This clone was counted only a few times. Written as DNA, the CDR3 is TGTGCCAGCAGTTCAAGACAGCGAGATACGCAGTATTTT. It specifies CASSSRQRDTQYF. The chain combines TRBV6-6 with TRBJ2-3; D is perhaps TRBD1 (5 bases). In germline, CDR1 is MNHNY, CDR2 SVGAGI (reference sequence). CDR3 length: 13 amino acids. Trimming removed 4 bases at V and 5 bases at J, with 10 bases between.

The chain couples TRBV28 to TRBJ1-1; D remains unclear. Germline lookup yields CDR1 MDHEN and CDR2 SYDVKM. Trimming took off 3 bases at V and 1 base at J, with 12 bases between the two ends. The CDR3 length is 15 residues. CDR3 in amino acids: CASSFPSVGNTEAFF. The CDR3 nucleotides are TGTGCCAGCAGTTTCCCCTCGGTGGGGAACACTGAAGCTTTCTTT.

There are a few counts of this clone. The chain carries TRBV5-1 and TRBJ1-1, with 8 nucleotides matching TRBD1. The CDR3 sequence is 14 residues long. CDR1 is SGHRS and CDR2 is YFSETQ in the germline V gene. Trimming took 0 bases from V and 7 from J; bases not matched to a gene: 5. The CDR3: CASSLAPGGNEAFF. The CDR3 DNA reads as TGCGCCAGCAGCTTGGCCCCAGGGGGCAATGAAGCTTTCTTT.

V is TRBV5-5 and J is TRBJ2-5, with 11 nucleotides matching TRBD1. The V and J ends lost 4 bases and 10 bases, in that order; junction bases with no gene match: 9. CDR3 length: 14 amino acids. CDR1 is SGHKS, CDR2 YYEKEE, per germline (reference sequence). The CDR3 coding sequence is TGTGCCAGCAGCAAGGGGACAGGGGGAGGGATCCAGTACTTC. Amino acids: CASSKGTGGGIQYF.

This clone has only a few counts. The chain is built from TRBV7-9 and TRBJ2-7; TRBD1 agrees at 7 bases. CDR1 is SEHNR, CDR2 FQNEAQ, per germline (reference sequence). CDR3 length: 18 residues. V lost 0 bases, J lost 4 bases, and 15 bases stayed unmatched. CDR3 coding DNA: TGTGCCAGCAGCTTAGCCACCTTCGACCTCAGGGGGACGTACGAGCAGTACTTC. Translation: CASSLATFDLRGTYEQYF.

The J gene is TRBJ2-2, the V gene TRBV11-2; no clear D gene. There are 15 residues in the CDR3. The V gene's germline CDR1 is SGHAT and CDR2 FQNNGV. Trimming shortened V by 0 bases and J by 2 bases, and 7 bases separated the two germline ends. CDR3 DNA: TGTGCCAGCAGCTTAGATTCAACTAACACCGGGGAGCTGTTTTTT. Protein product: CASSLDSTNTGELFF.

This clone has more than one count but fewer than ten. The V gene is TRBV28, the J gene TRBJ2-2; D possibly corresponds to TRBD1 (5 bases). Germline CDR1 and CDR2: MDHEN and SYDVKM. Trimming shortened V by 8 bases and J by 0 bases, and 16 bases separated the two germline ends. The CDR3 is 16 residues long. The CDR3, as DNA: TGTGCCAGCCGCAACTTGGGGCTACCGAACACCGGGGAGCTGTTTTTT. Its translation is CASRNLGLPNTGELFF.

This chain links TRBV4-2 with TRBJ2-1; D might be TRBD2 (6 bases). CDR1 LGHNA and CDR2 YNFKEQ come from the germline V gene. Trimming took off 1 base at V and 2 bases at J, with 6 bases between the two ends. CDR3 size: 14 residues. The CDR3, as DNA: TGTGCCAGCAGCCAAGGGGGGGCCTACAATGAGCAGTTCTTC. Protein sequence: CASSQGGAYNEQFF.

The gene calls are TRBV18 and TRBJ1-5; D not certain. The germline V gene has CDR1 KGHSH and CDR2 LQKENI. The CDR3 consists of 13 residues. Trimming removed 4 bases at V and 0 bases at J, with 4 bases between. The CDR3 DNA follows: TGTGCCAGCTCACAGGTTAGCAATCAGCCCCAGCATTTT. Encoded protein: CASSQVSNQPQHF.

The chain has TRBV6-5 and TRBJ2-3, with 7 nucleotides matching TRBD2. CDR1 is MNHEY and CDR2 is SVGAGI in the germline V gene. This CDR3 has 15 residues. Trimming cost V 3 bases and J 4 bases; bases outside gene matches: 7. CDR3 bases: TGTGCCAGCAGTTATTGGGGAGGGCCAGCAGATACGCAGTATTTT. It yields the protein CASSYWGGPADTQYF.

This clone was detected only a few times. The chain recombines TRBV21-1 with TRBJ2-7; the D call of TRBD2 is as the table states it, not checked on the DNA. TRBV21-1 is assigned pseudogene status. CDR3 length equals 15 residues. CDR3 in amino acids: CASRGRLAGSYEQYF. In nucleotides, the CDR3 is TGTGCCAGCAGGGGGAGACTAGCGGGAAGCTACGAGCAGTACTTC.

The CDR3: CAISTSGSFYEQFF. The CDR3 nucleotides read TGTGCCATCAGCACTAGCGGGAGTTTCTATGAGCAGTTCTTC. The genes are TRBV10-3 and TRBJ2-1, with 11 bases fitting TRBD2. This CDR3 region has 14 residues. J was trimmed by 8 bases and V by 6 bases; bases with no gene match: 6. Germline V lookup: CDR1 ENHRY, CDR2 SYGVKD.

This clone occurred a few times. V and J are TRBV7-9 and TRBJ1-4; tentative D call: TRBD1 (6 bases). The CDR3 sequence is 14 residues long. With 5 bases removed from V and 8 bases from J, the gap between germline ends came to 15 bases. The V gene's germline CDR1 is SEHNR and CDR2 FQNEAQ (reference sequence). The DNA for the CDR3 is TGTGCCAGCAGCCCCTGGACAGTGGACGAAAAACTGTTTTTT. Translating gives CASSPWTVDEKLFF. Looking up the rest from reference TRBV7-9 and TRBJ1-4 gives the full variable domain: DTGVSQNPRHKITKRGQNVTFRCDPISEHNRLYWYRQTLGQGPEFLTYFQNEAQLEKSRLLSDRFSAERPKGSFSTLEIQRTEQGDSAMYLCASSPWTVDEKLFFGSGTQLSVL.

This clone appeared a few times. The rearrangement links TRBV7-2 to TRBJ2-7; 8 nucleotides agree with TRBD1. Germline V gene data show CDR1 as SGHTA and CDR2 as FQGNSA. Germline trimming cut 2 bases from V and 3 bases from J; bases unmatched to any gene: 12. The CDR3 totals 17 residues. CDR3 DNA sequence: TGTGCCAGCAGCTTACGATCGACAGGGGATGGGGACTACGAGCAGTACTTC. It specifies CASSLRSTGDGDYEQYF.

The CDR3 coding sequence is TGTGCCAGCAGTTTATTGCGGGGGCGCGGAGGCTATGGCTACACCTTC. Protein: CASSLLRGRGGYGYTF. The chain carries TRBV28 and TRBJ1-2; possibly TRBD1 for D (6 bases). CDR1 and CDR2 (germline): MDHEN, SYDVKM. The CDR3 runs 16 residues. V dropped 1 base and J dropped 4 bases, with 16 bases sitting between them.

In this sample, this clone turned up a few times. V is TRBV6-6 and J is TRBJ2-5; D might be TRBD1 (5 bases). Per the germline V gene, CDR1 is MNHNY and CDR2 is SVGAGI (reference sequence). The length of the CDR3 is 14 residues. V gave up 2 bases and J gave up 2 bases, with 9 bases separating them. For the CDR3, the DNA is TGTGCCAGCAGTTACACGACAGAGCAAGAGACCCAGTACTTC. This codes for CASSYTTEQETQYF.

The genes are TRBV2 and TRBJ2-1; a possible D gene is TRBD1 (6 bases). From germline, CDR1 is SNHLY and CDR2 FYNNEI. Trimming cost V 1 base and J 4 bases, with 8 bases left between them. This CDR3 spans 14 amino acids. CDR3: CASSEGGQYNEQFF. The CDR3 nucleotides read TGTGCCAGCAGTGAAGGCGGACAGTACAATGAGCAGTTCTTC. The variable domain in full, completed from reference TRBV2 and TRBJ2-1, reads EPEVTQTPSHQVTQMGQEVILRCVPISNHLYFYWYRQILGQKVEFLVSFYNNEISEKSEIFDDQFSVERPDGSNFTLKIRSTKLEDSAMYFCASSEGGQYNEQFFGPGTRLTVL.

The chain employs TRBV19 and TRBJ2-1, with 13 positions matching TRBD2. V gave up 3 bases and J gave up 12 bases; unmatched junction bases: 14. Per germline, CDR1 LNHDA and CDR2 SQIVND (reference sequence). The CDR3 totals 17 residues. CDR3 sequence (DNA): TGTGCCAGTAGTATGGGTAGCGGGACTAGCGGGAAAAAGTGGCAGTTCTTC. Protein sequence: CASSMGSGTSGKKWQFF.

The V and J genes are TRBV11-2 and TRBJ2-1; 8 nucleotides line up with TRBD2. The germline V gene encodes CDR1 SGHAT and CDR2 FQNNGV. The CDR3 is 14 residues long. Trimming took 3 bases from V and 3 from J; bases not matched to a gene: 1. The CDR3 bases are TGTGCCAGCAGCTTTGGGACTAGCTACAATGAGCAGTTCTTC. Translation gives CASSFGTSYNEQFF.

This clone was seen a few times. The chain couples TRBV15 to TRBJ2-7; D may be TRBD2 (5 bases). Trimming removed 7 bases from V and 9 bases from J, with 19 bases in between. The CDR3 totals 13 residues. Germline V gives CDR1 LNHNV, CDR2 YYDKDF (reference sequence). In DNA, the CDR3 is TGTGCCACCAACCAGAGTAGGGCGGGCTTGCAGTACTTC. Translating gives CATNQSRAGLQYF. Combining the CDR3 with reference TRBV15 and TRBJ2-7 gives the whole variable domain DAMVIQNPRYQVTQFGKPVTLSCSQTLNHNVMYWYQQKSSQAPKLLFHYYDKDFNNEADTPDNFQSRRPNTSFCFLDIRSPGLGDTAMYLCATNQSRAGLQYFGPGTRLTVT.

This clone was seen more than once but under ten times. The rearrangement joins TRBV15 to TRBJ2-3; 9 bases align to TRBD2. The CDR3 contains 17 residues. The junction had 8 bases not matched to a gene; V was cut back by 2 bases and J by 2 bases. The germline V gene encodes CDR1 LNHNV and CDR2 YYDKDF (reference sequence). The CDR3 region has the DNA TGTGCCACCAGCAGATTAATATTAGCGGGAGCCACAGATACGCAGTATTTT. Translating gives CATSRLILAGATDTQYF.

Of note for this clone: This same CDR3 is encoded by further DNA sequences in the sample. CDR3 sequence: CASSPGQRGETQYF. The CDR3 DNA reads as TGCGCCAGCAGCCCGGGACAGCGTGGTGAGACCCAGTACTTC. The rearrangement joins TRBV5-1 to TRBJ2-5; 7 bases align to TRBD1. Germline V gives CDR1 SGHRS, CDR2 YFSETQ. J was trimmed by 5 bases and V by 4 bases; bases with no gene match: 8. This CDR3 is 14 amino acids long.

Only a few counts were recorded for this clone. The chain joins TRBV9 to TRBJ2-5; D gene uncertain. Judging by the DNA end, TRBJ2-7 fits better; the J call may be wrong. The CDR3 loop spans 15 amino acids. Germline V lookup: CDR1 SGDLS, CDR2 YYNGEE. The CDR3 is CASRVGGFGSYEQYF. For the CDR3, the DNA is TGTGCCAGCAGGGTTGGCGGCTTTGGCTCCTACGAGCAGTACTTC.